This entry concerns a single T cell receptor (beta chain). These data belong to a study of T cells in Graves' hyperthyroidism and ophthalmopathy. Germline CDR1 reads MNHNS; CDR2 reads SASEGT. Trimming removed 5 bases from V and 9 bases from J, with 22 bases in between. The CDR3 has 15 residues. TCR beta CDR3 region amplification was performed from RNA transcripts. The HTBI primer set served for first-round RT-PCR of the TCR CDR3. From the multiplex PCR reads, TCRdb called clonotypes with MiXCR, one entry per CDR3 protein. Of roughly 740,000 distinct CDR3 sequences detected, roughly 15% appear once; the ten largest clones hold around 8%.

Sequencing input: blood. The J gene is TRBJ1-2, the V gene TRBV6-1; no reliable D call. The sequence derives from a young man with Graves' hyperthyroidism. In DNA form, the CDR3 reads TGTGCCAGCAGTTACGGTCAGGCTCTTATATATAGCTACACCTTC. Translation gives CASSYGQALIYSYTF.